Listed here are 14 T cell receptor beta chains from one sample, sequenced in a study of monozygotic twins with inflammatory bowel disease. Following a re-call of the 5' RACE reads, TCRdb has one entry per CDR3 protein and lacks DNA. The listing records 200,000 to 250,000 distinct CDR3 sequences. The sequenced sample consisted of blood. These receptors were collected from a human donor with ulcerative colitis or Crohn's disease, or a healthy co-twin of an affected twin (not recorded which).

V is TRBV7-2 and J is TRBJ1-6. The CDR3 is made up of 15 amino acids. Germline assignment: CDR1 SGHTA and CDR2 FQGNSA. The CDR3 loop is CASRDQISHNSPLHF.

The chain is built from TRBV4-2 and TRBJ2-1; TCRdb lists TRBD2, though no DNA is available to test this call. Germline assignment: CDR1 LGHNA and CDR2 YNFKEQ. The CDR3 loop spans 18 amino acids. The CDR3 here is CASSQESPLAGGYNEQFF.

The V and J genes are TRBV7-8 and TRBJ2-1; no DNA is available, so the TRBD2 call from TCRdb remains unchecked. The length of the CDR3 is 15 residues. Germline V gene sequence: CDR1 SGHVS, CDR2 FQNEAQ. The CDR3 loop reads CASSYAGGQWNEQFF.

This chain links TRBV7-9 with TRBJ1-5; with no DNA, the TCRdb D assignment of TRBD1 cannot be verified. Germline CDR1 and CDR2: SEHNR and FQNEAQ (reference sequence). The CDR3 runs to 16 residues. CDR3 amino acids: CASSFGVQGEIEPQHF. Full variable domain (missing parts from reference TRBV7-9 and TRBJ1-5): DTGVSQNPRHKITKRGQNVTFRCDPISEHNRLYWYRQTLGQGPEFLTYFQNEAQLEKSRLLSDRFSAERPKGSFSTLEIQRTEQGDSAMYLCASSFGVQGEIEPQHFGDGTRLSIL.

The J gene is TRBJ2-2, the V gene TRBV9; TCRdb's D call of TRBD1 is untestable without DNA. CDR3 length: 17 residues. Germline assignment: CDR1 SGDLS and CDR2 YYNGEE. CDR3 in amino acids: CASSVVTGQANTGELFF.

The chain links TRBV19 to TRBJ1-5; TCRdb proposes TRBD1, but this gene call is untestable without DNA. The CDR3 runs to 13 residues. The V gene's germline CDR1 is LNHDA and CDR2 SQIVND (reference sequence). Here the CDR3 reads CASYAGVGQPQHF. The variable domain in full, completed from reference TRBV19 and TRBJ1-5, reads DGGITQSPKYLFRKEGQNVTLSCEQNLNHDAMYWYRQDPGQGLRLIYYSQIVNDFQKGDIAEGYSVSREKKESFPLTVTSAQKNPTAFYLCASYAGVGQPQHFGDGTRLSIL.

This chain links TRBV6-1 with TRBJ2-7; the D gene TCRdb calls, TRBD1, cannot be checked with no DNA. Germline-derived CDR1 and CDR2 are MNHNS and SASEGT. The CDR3 is 13 residues long. CDR3 amino acids: CASSDYRGYEQYF.

The CDR3 loop reads CASRGGQGPFYSNQPQHF. J is TRBJ1-5 and V is TRBV2; TCRdb's assignment of TRBD1 cannot be checked, as there is no DNA. The CDR3 covers 18 residues. Per the germline V gene, CDR1 is SNHLY and CDR2 is FYNNEI.

The chain carries TRBV20-1 and TRBJ2-7. The CDR3 runs to 11 residues. Germline loops: CDR1 DFQATT, CDR2 SNEGSKA (reference sequence). CDR3 amino acids: CSAIGTYEQYF.

The chain recombines TRBV19 with TRBJ1-1; TCRdb selects TRBD1, and the lack of DNA leaves this call unchecked. From germline, CDR1 is LNHDA and CDR2 SQIVND (reference sequence). The CDR3 extends over 13 amino acids. The CDR3 region is CASFPPVGQEAFF.

V gene TRBV29-1 combines with J gene TRBJ2-1; TCRdb proposes TRBD2, but this gene call is untestable without DNA. The CDR3 loop spans 13 amino acids. The germline CDR1 and CDR2 sequences are SQVTM and ANQGSEA. CDR3 residues: CSPRLAPIGEQFF.

V is TRBV20-1 and J is TRBJ2-1; TCRdb calls TRBD2, which cannot be checked without DNA. The length of the CDR3 is 13 residues. The V gene's germline CDR1 is DFQATT and CDR2 SNEGSKA (reference sequence). The CDR3 spells CSAGLFSGNEQFF.

V and J are TRBV19 and TRBJ1-5; TCRdb calls TRBD1, which cannot be checked without DNA. Germline V gene lookup returns CDR1 LNHDA and CDR2 SQIVND (reference sequence). The CDR3 sequence is 16 residues long. CDR3 protein: CASTPPGPLGNQPQHF.

This chain links TRBV5-5 with TRBJ2-3. Germline V gene lookup returns CDR1 SGHKS and CDR2 YYEKEE (reference sequence). The CDR3 sequence is 14 residues long. CDR3 loop: CASSWTGDTDTQYF.